The 18 T cell receptor beta chains below all came from one sample that was sequenced in a study of cytomegalovirus exposure and HLA in healthy donors. PCR primers comprised 60 Vbeta and 13 Jbeta primers. Profiling relied on immunoSEQ multiplex PCR, and the TCRdb table lists in-frame clones only, not all of them. The sample holds some 150,000 clones, approximately 80% seen once. The sample consisted of PBMCs. The receptor set was obtained from a woman in her 50s in good health and CMV-seropositive.

The chain joins TRBV7-8 to TRBJ1-5; no clear D gene. CDR1 is SGHVS and CDR2 is FQNEAQ in the germline V gene. V was shortened by 1 base and J by 4 bases, with 5 bases between the two germline ends. The CDR3 is made up of 13 amino acids. In DNA form, the CDR3 reads TGTGCCAGCAGCTTAGTCAGGAATCAGCCCCAGCATTTT. Translated: CASSLVRNQPQHF.

This chain links TRBV27 with TRBJ1-5; 7 bases fit TRBD1. J lost 4 bases, V lost 11 bases, and 23 bases had no gene match. CDR1 and CDR2 from the germline V gene are MNHEY and SMNVEV (reference sequence). The CDR3 is 18 residues long. The CDR3 DNA is TGTGCCTATCGTCAGGGGGTGACATTACGCCCACCGAATCAGCCCCAGCATTTT. Its translation: CAYRQGVTLRPPNQPQHF.

The CDR3, as DNA: TGTGCCAGCAGCTTAGAGGGGGAGACCTCCTACAATGAGCAGTTCTTC. It translates to CASSLEGETSYNEQFF. The chain employs TRBV7-9 and TRBJ2-1, with D perhaps TRBD1 (6 bases). Germline V lookup: CDR1 SEHNR, CDR2 FQNEAQ (reference sequence). This CDR3 contains 16 residues. Trimming pared 1 base from V and 0 bases from J, leaving 10 bases between. The variable domain in full, with the rest retrieved from reference TRBV7-9 and TRBJ2-1, is DTGVSQNPRHKITKRGQNVTFRCDPISEHNRLYWYRQTLGQGPEFLTYFQNEAQLEKSRLLSDRFSAERPKGSFSTLEIQRTEQGDSAMYLCASSLEGETSYNEQFFGPGTRLTVL.

The chain couples TRBV4-1 to TRBJ2-7; D possibly corresponds to TRBD1 (5 bases). The CDR3 extends over 16 amino acids. Germline V gives CDR1 MGHRA, CDR2 YSYEKL. Deletions cut 0 bases from V and 4 bases from J, with 16 bases between. CDR3 bases: TGCGCCAGCAGCCAAGATTGGGGTGACAGCCTTTACGAGCAGTACTTC. Amino acids: CASSQDWGDSLYEQYF.

The CDR3 reads CASRKGAGGITDTQYF. CDR3 DNA: TGTGCCAGCAGAAAGGGAGCGGGGGGAATCACAGATACGCAGTATTTT. The gene calls are TRBV2 and TRBJ2-3; TRBD2 aligns across 9 bases. The CDR3 is 16 amino acids. The V and J ends lost 6 bases and 2 bases, in that order; junction bases with no gene match: 9. Germline-derived CDR1 and CDR2 are SNHLY and FYNNEI.

This chain connects TRBV2 to TRBJ1-2; the D gene is possibly TRBD1 (6 bases). The CDR3 is 14 amino acids. Germline V lookup: CDR1 SNHLY, CDR2 FYNNEI. V lost 6 bases to trimming and J lost 2 bases, with 13 bases between them. The CDR3 DNA is TGTGCCAGCAGCCCCGGACAGCCCAACTATGGCTACACCTTC. The encoded protein is CASSPGQPNYGYTF.

The chain is built from TRBV7-6 and TRBJ2-1; 11 bases are a match to TRBD2. Germline V CDR1 and CDR2: SGHVS, FNYEAQ. The CDR3 contains 16 residues. The V gene end was trimmed by 6 bases and the J gene end by 6 bases; junction bases not matched to a gene: 10. CDR3 bases: TGTGCCAGCAGTCGTGGTACTAGCGGGGGAACCAATGAGCAGTTCTTC. The encoded protein is CASSRGTSGGTNEQFF. Full variable domain (remainder filled in from reference TRBV7-6 and TRBJ2-1): GAGVSQSPRYKVTKRGQDVALRCDPISGHVSLYWYRQALGQGPEFLTYFNYEAQQDKSGLPNDRFSAERPEGSISTLTIQRTEQRDSAMYRCASSRGTSGGTNEQFFGPGTRLTVL.

This rearrangement joins TRBV18 to TRBJ2-3, with TRBD1 as a possible D gene (6 bases). Trimming pared 3 bases from V and 7 bases from J, leaving 14 bases between. Looked up from germline, CDR1 is KGHSH and CDR2 is LQKENI. The CDR3 has 14 amino acids. CDR3 sequence (DNA): TGTGCCAGCTCACCCGGACAGAAAATAAATACGCAGTATTTT. Encoded protein: CASSPGQKINTQYF.

The V and J genes are TRBV23-1 and TRBJ1-1; possible D gene TRBD1, 5 bases. TRBV23-1 is labeled an ORF, and its function is uncertain. This CDR3 has 14 amino acids. V was trimmed by 6 bases and J by 1 base, leaving 12 bases between them. The CDR3 sequence: CASSHLGENTEAFF. CDR3 coding DNA: TGCGCCAGCAGCCACCTAGGGGAGAACACTGAAGCTTTCTTT.

V and J are TRBV6-5 and TRBJ1-4; D remains ambiguous. The CDR3 covers 15 residues. V shed 5 bases and J shed 0 bases, with 10 bases lying between them. Germline lookup yields CDR1 MNHEY and CDR2 SVGAGI. CDR3 sequence: CASSPRFTTNEKLFF. DNA of the CDR3: TGTGCCAGCAGTCCCCGGTTTACAACTAATGAAAAACTGTTTTTT.

This chain uses TRBV4-2 with TRBJ2-3; TRBD1 agrees at 11 bases. The junction had 4 bases not matched to a gene; V was cut back by 1 base and J by 4 bases. Germline V gene sequence: CDR1 LGHNA, CDR2 YNFKEQ. This CDR3 has 16 amino acids. The CDR3 sequence: CASSQGDRGDSDTQYF. The CDR3 DNA follows: TGTGCCAGCAGCCAAGGGGACAGGGGGGATTCAGATACGCAGTATTTT.

The V and J genes are TRBV2 and TRBJ2-3; 7 bases match TRBD2. The germline V gene encodes CDR1 SNHLY and CDR2 FYNNEI. The ends lost 5 bases at V and 4 bases at J; junction bases unmatched: 6. This CDR3 region has 14 residues. DNA for the CDR3: TGTGCCAGCAGTCCGGCGGGGGTACCAGATACGCAGTATTTT. It yields the protein CASSPAGVPDTQYF.

The rearrangement uses TRBV4-3 and TRBJ2-1, with a weak D call TRBD2 (7 bases). Germline assignment: CDR1 LGHNA and CDR2 YSLEER. V was shortened by 0 bases and J by 8 bases, with 29 bases between the two germline ends. The CDR3 is made up of 20 amino acids. This CDR3 reads CASSQDKVGGGGPTRDEQFF. DNA of the CDR3: TGCGCCAGCAGCCAAGATAAGGTGGGTGGGGGGGGCCCTACCAGGGATGAGCAGTTCTTC.

V gene TRBV5-1 combines with J gene TRBJ2-7; a possible D gene is TRBD1 (5 bases). Germline V gene sequence: CDR1 SGHRS, CDR2 YFSETQ. This CDR3 has 15 amino acids. V was trimmed by 1 base and J by 5 bases, leaving 16 bases between them. CDR3 coding DNA: TGCGCCAGCAGCTTGTCCTTGGCAGGGTCTAACGAGCAGTACTTC. This translates into CASSLSLAGSNEQYF.

The chain is built from TRBV6-6 and TRBJ1-1, with TRBD1 as a possible D gene (5 bases). From germline, CDR1 is MNHNY and CDR2 SVGAGI (reference sequence). The V gene lost 1 base and the J gene lost 1 base, with 7 bases spanning the gap. The CDR3 length is 14 residues. CDR3 nucleotide sequence: TGTGCCAGCAGTTACTTCCAGGGGAACACTGAAGCTTTCTTT. Its translation: CASSYFQGNTEAFF.

The rearrangement links TRBV7-6 to TRBJ1-1; D gene unclear. The CDR3 has 13 residues. Germline-derived CDR1 and CDR2 are SGHVS and FNYEAQ. Trimming cost V 2 bases and J 1 base, with 5 bases left between them. CDR3 DNA sequence: TGTGCCAGCAGCTTACAGGAGAACACTGAAGCTTTCTTT. Translated, it gives CASSLQENTEAFF.

This chain connects TRBV21-1 to TRBJ1-5; TRBD1, the table's D call, was not compared with the DNA. TRBV21-1 is described as a pseudogene. This CDR3 is built from 16 residues. The CDR3 coding sequence is TGTGCCAGCAGCAAAGGGGGACAGGGAGAGCATCAGCCCCAGCATTTT. It is translated as CASSKGGQGEHQPQHF.

This clone was found once. V and J are TRBV7-2 and TRBJ2-1; possible D gene TRBD2, 7 bases. The CDR3 spans 16 residues. Trimming stripped 5 bases from V and 1 base from J, with 15 bases between. Germline V CDR1 and CDR2: SGHTA, FQGNSA. DNA of the CDR3: TGTGCCAGCAGCCCGGGGGGCGCAGATTCCTACAATGAGCAGTTCTTC. Its translation: CASSPGGADSYNEQFF.